This TCR beta chain was documented in a study of CD8+CD57+ T cells in acquired aplastic anemia. CD8+CD57+ cell expansion had been shown by flow cytometry in patients chosen for sequencing. There was no therapy given to any patient before the blood sampling took place. TCR beta VDJ and CDR3 profiling used genomic DNA as template. TCRdb used MiXCR to reprocess the reads, holding one entry per CDR3 protein. This sample has 210,000 or so distinct CDR3 sequences, with less than 60% found just once. This CDR3 contains 13 residues. V trimming: 0 bases; J trimming: 6 bases; junction bases outside the gene matches: 0. CDR1 LGHDT and CDR2 YNNKEL come from the germline V gene (reference sequence).

The V and J genes are TRBV3-1 and TRBJ2-3, with TRBD2 identical over 7 bases. This receptor was taken from a human donor with aplastic anemia. The sample was sorted CD4+, CD8+, or CD8+CD57+ T cells (not recorded which) from PBMCs. CDR3 DNA sequence: TGTGCCAGCAGCCAAGAGGGGGGGGATACGCAGTATTTT. Protein: CASSQEGGDTQYF.